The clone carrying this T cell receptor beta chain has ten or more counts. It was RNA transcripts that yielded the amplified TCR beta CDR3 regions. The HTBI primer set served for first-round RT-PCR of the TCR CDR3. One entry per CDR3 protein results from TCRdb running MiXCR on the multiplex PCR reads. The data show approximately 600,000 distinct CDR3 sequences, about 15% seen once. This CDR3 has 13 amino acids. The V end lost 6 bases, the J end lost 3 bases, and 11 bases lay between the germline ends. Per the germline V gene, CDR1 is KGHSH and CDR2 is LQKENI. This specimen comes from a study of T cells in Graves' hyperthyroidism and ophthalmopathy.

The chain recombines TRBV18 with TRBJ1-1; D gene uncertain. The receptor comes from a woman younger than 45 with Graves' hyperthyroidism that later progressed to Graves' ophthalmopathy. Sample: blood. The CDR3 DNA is TGTGCCAGCTCGGAATCTGGAGACACTGAAGCTTTCTTT. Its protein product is CASSESGDTEAFF. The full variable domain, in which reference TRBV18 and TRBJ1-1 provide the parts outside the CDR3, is NAGVMQNPRHLVRRRGQEARLRCSPMKGHSHVYWYRQLPEEGLKFMVYLQKENIIDESGMPKERFSAEFPKEGPSILRIQQVVRGDSAAYFCASSESGDTEAFFGQGTRLTVV.